This T cell receptor (beta chain) was captured in a study of human T cells and chemical hapten exposure. As for time point: patch test 1, 2 weeks after DPC sensitization. Treatment in this sample: therapeutic diphenylcyclopropenone sensitization with weekly scalp DPC. This clonotype has a handful of counts. TCRdb processed the RACE reads anew with MiXCR; each CDR3 protein has one entry. The repertoire holds some 120,000 distinct CDR3 sequences, with about 12% as singletons. Trimming shortened V by 1 base and J by 15 bases, and 10 bases separated the two germline ends. The CDR3 covers 11 residues. Germline lookup yields CDR1 LGHDT and CDR2 YNNKEL (reference sequence).

The sample here was whole blood, taken in connection with sensitization to the hapten diphenylcyclopropenone (DPC). The TCR comes from a woman between 45 and 60 years old with alopecia areata. Some clones in this sample may be carry-over from other donors' samples. V is TRBV3-1 and J is TRBJ2-1; possibly TRBD2 for D (6 bases). CDR3: CASSQGLERFF. CDR3 nucleotide sequence: TGTGCCAGCAGCCAAGGACTAGAAAGGTTCTTC.